The rows below give T cell receptor beta chains drawn from one sample of a study of shared clonotypes between healthy human individuals. TCRdb's copy holds only in-frame clones and misses some; the assay was immunoSEQ multiplex PCR. This table has over 2 million clones, 85% to 95% appearing once. The sequenced material came from naive CD4+ T cells sorted from blood. These receptors were collected from a man younger than 30 in good health. The CDR3 runs from the conserved cysteine through the conserved F or W. Each record gives: clone size, J gene, D gene, V gene, CDR3 DNA, CDR3 protein. D genes are given only for firm matches. A clone size is listed for some rows: how often the clone was seen (once, few, many), or a class if it is expanded.

clone_size: NA; j_call: TRBJ2-3; d_call: NA; v_call: TRBV10-3; cdr3_nt: TGTGCCACCAATGACCCCTCTGGGGCCACAGATACGCAGTATTTT; cdr3_aa: CATNDPSGATDTQYF
clone_size: once; j_call: TRBJ1-2; d_call: NA; v_call: TRBV10-2; cdr3_nt: TGCGCCAGCAGTGAGGGGACGTTGGCCACCTTCTATTATGGCTACACCTTC; cdr3_aa: CASSEGTLATFYYGYTF
clone_size: NA; j_call: TRBJ1-1; d_call: NA; v_call: TRBV2; cdr3_nt: TGTGCCAGCAGAGAAGATGGCACTGAAGCTTTCTTT; cdr3_aa: CASREDGTEAFF
clone_size: NA; j_call: TRBJ2-6; d_call: TRBD1; v_call: TRBV11-2; cdr3_nt: TGTGCCAGCAGTTTGGACAGGGTGTCAGGGGCCAACGTCCTGACTTTC; cdr3_aa: CASSLDRVSGANVLTF
clone_size: NA; j_call: TRBJ1-1; d_call: NA; v_call: TRBV7-2; cdr3_nt: TGTGCCAGTGTGGGGGGTGGGAACACTGAAGCTTTCTTT; cdr3_aa: CASVGGGNTEAFF
clone_size: NA; j_call: TRBJ2-1; d_call: TRBD2; v_call: TRBV6-5; cdr3_nt: TGTGCCAGCAGGACTACCGGCGGGGGGCCCACCGAGCAGTTCTTC; cdr3_aa: CASRTTGGGPTEQFF
clone_size: NA; j_call: TRBJ2-3; d_call: NA; v_call: TRBV14; cdr3_nt: TGTGCCAGCAGCCAAGATTGGCGTTCAGATACGCAGTATTTT; cdr3_aa: CASSQDWRSDTQYF
clone_size: NA; j_call: TRBJ2-7; d_call: TRBD2; v_call: TRBV25-1; cdr3_nt: TGTGCCAGCAGTGAACCCGGGACTAGCGGGGCCTACGAGCAGTACTTC; cdr3_aa: CASSEPGTSGAYEQYF
clone_size: NA; j_call: TRBJ1-1; d_call: TRBD1; v_call: TRBV28; cdr3_nt: TGTGCCAGCAGGCGGACAGGGTACAGAGCTTTCTTT; cdr3_aa: CASRRTGYRAFF
clone_size: NA; j_call: TRBJ2-7; d_call: NA; v_call: TRBV6-5; cdr3_nt: TGTGCCAGCAGTTACGGGGGGTTCAATGAGCAGTACTTC; cdr3_aa: CASSYGGFNEQYF
clone_size: NA; j_call: TRBJ1-2; d_call: NA; v_call: TRBV7-2; cdr3_nt: TGTGCCAGCAGCCGTGGGACGGATCTCTATGGCTACACCTTC; cdr3_aa: CASSRGTDLYGYTF
clone_size: NA; j_call: TRBJ1-1; d_call: NA; v_call: TRBV7-9; cdr3_nt: TGTGCCAGCAGCTTACAGAACGTGAACACTGAAGCTTTCTTT; cdr3_aa: CASSLQNVNTEAFF
clone_size: NA; j_call: TRBJ2-7; d_call: TRBD2; v_call: TRBV5-1; cdr3_nt: TGCGCCAGCAGCTCGGAGGTTATTGCGGGAGGTTCCTACGAGCAGTACTTC; cdr3_aa: CASSSEVIAGGSYEQYF
clone_size: NA; j_call: TRBJ2-5; d_call: TRBD1; v_call: TRBV10-1; cdr3_nt: TGCGCCAGCAGTCCCGACAGGGCTGGGGCCCAGTACTTC; cdr3_aa: CASSPDRAGAQYF
clone_size: few; j_call: TRBJ2-2; d_call: NA; v_call: TRBV19; cdr3_nt: TGTGCCAGCCAACGAAGGGGGAGCGATAACACCGGGGAGCTGTTTTTT; cdr3_aa: CASQRRGSDNTGELFF